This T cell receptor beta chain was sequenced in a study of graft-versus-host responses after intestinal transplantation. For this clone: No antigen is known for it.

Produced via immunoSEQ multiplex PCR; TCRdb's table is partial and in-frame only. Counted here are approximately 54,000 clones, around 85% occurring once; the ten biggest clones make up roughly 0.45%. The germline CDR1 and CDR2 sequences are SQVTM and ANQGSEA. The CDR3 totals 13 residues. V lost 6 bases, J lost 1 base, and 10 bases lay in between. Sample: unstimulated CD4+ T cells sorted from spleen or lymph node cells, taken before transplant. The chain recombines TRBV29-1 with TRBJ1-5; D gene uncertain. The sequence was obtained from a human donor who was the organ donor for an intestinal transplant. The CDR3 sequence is CSVRSDSNQPQHF. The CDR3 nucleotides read TGCAGCGTACGCTCGGACAGCAATCAGCCCCAGCATTTT.